The clone carrying this TCR beta chain was recorded at least ten times. The sample comes from a study of blood T cells in healthy people across ages. Alongside a J-beta primer mix, a sample-barcoded 5' primer served in a second PCR lasting roughly 6 to 12 cycles. TCRdb re-analysed the 5' RACE reads in MiXCR, keeping a single row per CDR3 protein. The table has around 670,000 distinct CDR3 sequences, about 30% seen once. Trimming pared 3 bases from V and 7 bases from J, leaving 19 bases between. The CDR3 contains 15 residues. Looked up from germline, CDR1 is DFQATT and CDR2 is SNEGSKA (reference sequence).

The sample comprised blood. The chain carries TRBV20-1 and TRBJ1-5, with D possibly being TRBD1 (5 bases). The TCR sequence derives from a woman aged 80 or older in good health. CDR3 DNA: TGCAGTGCTAGCTTAAAGGGAGGGGTTGGACAGCCCCAGCATTTT. Protein: CSASLKGGVGQPQHF.